Shown below are 26 T cell receptor beta chains from a single sample sequenced in a study of CD8+CD57+ T cells in acquired aplastic anemia. Genomic DNA acted as the template from which TCR beta VDJ combination and CDR3 sequence profiling were carried out. TCRdb reprocessed the reads with MiXCR, giving one entry per CDR3 protein. The sample shows hundreds of thousands of distinct CDR3 sequences, roughly 68% of them seen only once. Input material: sorted CD4+, CD8+, or CD8+CD57+ T cells (not recorded which) from PBMCs. These receptors all come from a human donor in good health, serving as a control.

As for this clonotype: Because it lacks the conserved phenylalanine or tryptophan at the end, this CDR3 is likely a read error. The limits of the CDR3 on the DNA are not certain, so only TCRdb's listed CDR3 is given. The V gene is TRBV2, the J gene TRBJ2-7; TRBD1 is the table's D call, not checked against the DNA. Germline V gene data show CDR1 as SNHLY and CDR2 as FYNNEI. The CDR3 totals 14 residues, both ends included. This CDR3 is CASTHLGTGYTFGS.

This clonotype appeared a single time. Since the CDR3 does not end with the conserved phenylalanine or tryptophan, this likely comes from a read error. The limits of the CDR3 on the DNA are not certain, so only TCRdb's listed CDR3 is given. The V and J genes are TRBV24-1 and TRBJ1-1. Per the germline V gene, CDR1 is KGHDR and CDR2 is SFDVKD. The CDR3 is 15 amino acids in total, end residues counted. CDR3 loop: CATSDFWPLNREVLL.

As DNA, the CDR3 is TGTGCCAGCAGCGAAGAAGGTGAGCAGTTCTTC. This sequence encodes CASSEEGEQFF. The V gene is TRBV12-3 or TRBV12-4, the J gene TRBJ2-1; D is undetermined. The ends were cut back, 6 bases at V and 9 bases at J, with 9 bases in the middle. There are 11 residues in the CDR3.

About this clonotype itself: At one end, the junction sequence differs from germline, possibly due to a read error. The chain is built from TRBV7-3 and TRBJ1-1; tentatively, D is TRBD1 (5 bases). This CDR3 is built from 14 residues. Germline-derived CDR1 and CDR2 are SGHTA and FQGTGA. The CDR3 sequence: CASSPGPTNTGAVF. The CDR3 nucleotides read TGCGCCAGCAGCCCGGGGCCGACGAACACTGGAGCTGTCTTT.

The chain is built from TRBV15 and TRBJ2-5; tentatively, D is TRBD2 (7 bases). Near its end, the DNA agrees better with TRBJ2-7, so the J call may be wrong. The CDR3 extends over 15 amino acids. The V gene's germline CDR1 is LNHNV and CDR2 YYDKDF (reference sequence). CDR3 nucleotide sequence: TGTGCCACCGCGGCCAGGGGCCTTGCGGGAGACGAGCAGTACTTC. It translates to CATAARGLAGDEQYF.

The chain joins TRBV7-2 to TRBJ2-7, with D maybe TRBD2 (7 bases). The CDR3 runs to 16 residues. The V gene's germline CDR1 is SGHTA and CDR2 FQGNSA. Trimming took off 4 bases at V and 10 bases at J, with 26 bases between the two ends. The CDR3 loop reads CASSSQGGGQPQHQYF. In nucleotides, the CDR3 is TGTGCCAGCAGCTCCCAGGGAGGGGGTCAGCCCCAGCATCAGTACTTC.

The chain combines TRBV7-6 with TRBJ2-5; D is undetermined. Germline V CDR1 and CDR2: SGHVS, FNYEAQ. This CDR3 is built from 13 residues. The V end lost 2 bases, the J end lost 12 bases, and 16 bases lay between the germline ends. The CDR3 nucleotides are TGTGCCAGCAGCTTACAGAGCGCATGCGCGGAGTACTTC. This translates into CASSLQSACAEYF.

For this clonotype: A much bigger clone sits one base away, suggesting this may be a read error. This chain's CDR3 is CASIKGTGELLF. CDR3 nucleotides: TGTGCCAGCATTAAAGGCACCGGGGAGCTGCTTTTT. The rearrangement joins TRBV6-2 or TRBV6-3 to TRBJ2-2; TRBD2 might be the D (5 bases). The germline CDR1 and CDR2 sequences are MNHEY and SVGEGT. The CDR3 contains 12 residues.

This chain connects TRBV12-3 or TRBV12-4 to TRBJ2-2; a possible D gene is TRBD1 (5 bases). The CDR3 runs to 14 residues. Trimming shortened V by 10 bases and J by 3 bases, and 15 bases separated the two germline ends. The CDR3 region is CAISRTTDTGELFF. The CDR3, as DNA: TGTGCCATCAGCCGGACAACTGACACCGGGGAGCTGTTTTTT.

Details on this clonotype: The conserved phenylalanine or tryptophan normally closing the CDR3 is absent here, so this likely arose from a read error. Because the CDR3's place on the DNA is in doubt, the DNA is left out and the CDR3 is given as listed by TCRdb. The V and J genes are TRBV7-2 and TRBJ2-5; the D call in the table, TRBD1, was not verified against the DNA. Germline V gene data show CDR1 as SGHTA and CDR2 as FQGNSA. The CDR3 length equals 13 residues, ends included. CDR3 amino acids: CASSLGGQAQHYG.

This clonotype came up many times. The J gene is TRBJ2-3, the V gene TRBV7-2; 10 bases are shared with TRBD2. Trimming removed 3 bases from V and 4 bases from J; junction bases left unmatched: 4. CDR1 is SGHTA and CDR2 is FQGNSA in the germline V gene. CDR3 length: 15 amino acids. Here the CDR3 reads CASSFQRGGADTQYF. The CDR3, as DNA: TGTGCCAGCAGCTTCCAGCGGGGGGGTGCAGATACGCAGTATTTT.

In this sample, this clonotype turned up many times. CDR3 protein: CASSLGIVGTWHGYTF. The DNA for the CDR3 is TGCGCCAGCAGCTTGGGGATTGTCGGGACCTGGCATGGCTACACCTTC. The chain uses TRBV5-1 and TRBJ1-2; D possibly corresponds to TRBD1 (5 bases). The CDR3 is 16 amino acids. Germline lookup yields CDR1 SGHRS and CDR2 YFSETQ. With 0 bases removed from V and 6 bases from J, the gap between germline ends came to 18 bases.

This chain links TRBV9 with TRBJ2-1; D assignment may be TRBD1 or TRBD2 (6 bases each). V gave up 5 bases and J gave up 3 bases, with 21 bases separating them. This CDR3 contains 17 residues. Germline V gene data show CDR1 as SGDLS and CDR2 as YYNGEE. CDR3 sequence reads: CASSSPGAGTDYNEQFF. Written as DNA, the CDR3 is TGTGCCAGCAGTTCCCCAGGGGCGGGGACTGACTACAATGAGCAGTTCTTC.

This clonotype was observed a single time. V gene TRBV10-3 combines with J gene TRBJ1-6; maybe TRBD1 (5 bases). The germline V gene encodes CDR1 ENHRY and CDR2 SYGVKD. The CDR3 sequence is 18 residues long. The V end was cut by 4 bases, the J end by 10 bases, with 26 bases between. CDR3 sequence: CAISVARTGRTANSPLHF. CDR3 in DNA: TGTGCCATCAGTGTTGCCCGAACAGGAAGGACGGCCAACTCACCCCTCCACTTT.

This clonotype was found a few times. The chain couples TRBV9 to TRBJ1-5, with D possibly matching TRBD1 (6 bases). Deletions cut 2 bases from V and 4 bases from J, with 10 bases between. This CDR3 contains 14 residues. Germline assignment: CDR1 SGDLS and CDR2 YYNGEE. The CDR3 sequence is CASSVGGGNQPQHF. The CDR3 DNA sequence: TGTGCCAGCAGCGTCGGAGGGGGTAATCAGCCCCAGCATTTT.

The V call is TRBV19, the J call TRBJ2-1, with 10 bases identical to TRBD2. The length of the CDR3 is 18 residues. Germline V CDR1 and CDR2: LNHDA, SQIVND (reference sequence). J lost 2 bases, V lost 1 base, and 8 bases had no gene match. The CDR3 bases are TGTGCCAGTAGTATAGGGCTAGCGGGAGTGTGGGCCTACAATGAGCAGTTCTTC. This encodes CASSIGLAGVWAYNEQFF.

The DNA for the CDR3 is TGTGCTAGTGGACACGGGGAGGGGCGAGGTCCTAACTATGGCTACACCTTC. The encoded protein is CASGHGEGRGPNYGYTF. The chain is built from TRBV12-5 and TRBJ1-2; possibly TRBD1 for D (5 bases). V lost 6 bases and J 0 bases, leaving 20 bases between the germline ends. Looked up from germline, CDR1 is LGHNT and CDR2 is FRNRAP. CDR3 size: 17 residues. Using reference TRBV12-5 and TRBJ1-2 for the parts outside the CDR3, the full variable domain is DARVTQTPRHKVTEMGQEVTMRCQPILGHNTVFWYRQTMMQGLELLAYFRNRAPLDDSGMPKDRFSAEMPDATLATLKIQPSEPRDSAVYFCASGHGEGRGPNYGYTFGSGTRLTVV.

This clonotype was counted at least ten times. The rearrangement joins TRBV11-2 to TRBJ2-3; no firm D call. The germline V and J ends were trimmed by 5 bases and 2 bases, with 14 bases remaining between them. CDR1 is SGHAT, CDR2 FQNNGV, per germline. The CDR3 has 15 residues. The CDR3 DNA follows: TGTGCCAGCAGCCCCTCGTCTAGTTACACAGATACGCAGTATTTT. Translating gives CASSPSSSYTDTQYF.

The chain uses TRBV29-1 and TRBJ2-5; D not certain. V lost 3 bases to trimming and J lost 3 bases, with 17 bases between them. This CDR3 comprises 15 residues. From germline, CDR1 is SQVTM and CDR2 ANQGSEA. CDR3 nucleotide sequence: TGCAGCGTTGATGAACCAGCGAAAAGGGAAGAGACCCAGTACTTC. Residues: CSVDEPAKREETQYF.

A remark on this clonotype: A read error may explain this, as a much larger clone is one base away. This sequence joins TRBV9 and TRBJ1-5, with D hard to call. The germline gives CDR1 SGDLS, CDR2 YYNGEE. The CDR3 length is 12 residues. The CDR3 DNA sequence: TGTGCCAGCAGCCATAGCAATCAGTCCCAGCATTTT. Amino acid sequence: CASSHSNQSQHF. Full variable domain (rest looked up from reference TRBV9 and TRBJ1-5): DSGVTQTPKHLITATGQRVTLRCSPRSGDLSVYWYQQSLDQGLQFLIQYYNGEERAKGNILERFSAQQFPDLHSELNLSSLELGDSALYFCASSHSNQSQHFGDGTRLSIL.

The V call is TRBV10-3, the J call TRBJ2-7, with D unresolved. Germline V CDR1 and CDR2: ENHRY, SYGVKD. The CDR3 sequence is 12 residues long. V gave up 4 bases and J gave up 3 bases, with 7 bases separating them. The CDR3 bases are TGTGCCATCAGTGGTGCCGGCTACGAGCAGTACTTC. As protein: CAISGAGYEQYF.

The rearrangement joins TRBV2 to TRBJ2-6; TRBD1 is a possible D gene (5 bases). Trimming took 6 bases from V and 6 from J, leaving 12 bases between them. Germline V gene data show CDR1 as SNHLY and CDR2 as FYNNEI. The CDR3 runs 14 residues. CDR3 in DNA: TGTGCCAGCAGAGACAGCTCTCTGGCCAACGTCCTGACTTTC. The encoded protein is CASRDSSLANVLTF.

The chain links TRBV2 to TRBJ1-5; perhaps TRBD1 as D (5 bases). The CDR3 length is 15 residues. The germline gives CDR1 SNHLY, CDR2 FYNNEI. The V end lost 4 bases, the J end lost 1 base, and 11 bases lay between the germline ends. The CDR3: CASSVTWDSNQPQHF. In DNA form, the CDR3 reads TGTGCCAGCAGTGTAACGTGGGACAGCAATCAGCCCCAGCATTTT.

This chain uses TRBV9 with TRBJ1-2, with TRBD1 matching over 8 bases. J was trimmed by 4 bases and V by 4 bases; bases with no gene match: 9. The CDR3 has 15 residues. In germline, CDR1 is SGDLS, CDR2 YYNGEE. The CDR3 region has the DNA TGTGCCAGCAGCACCACCGGGACAGGAGGCTATGGCTACACCTTC. Encoded protein: CASSTTGTGGYGYTF. The whole variable domain, remainder taken from reference TRBV9 and TRBJ1-2, is DSGVTQTPKHLITATGQRVTLRCSPRSGDLSVYWYQQSLDQGLQFLIQYYNGEERAKGNILERFSAQQFPDLHSELNLSSLELGDSALYFCASSTTGTGGYGYTFGSGTRLTVV.

This clonotype has a count of ten or more. The chain couples TRBV4-1 to TRBJ2-6; D remains unclear. The CDR3 runs to 17 residues. CDR1 is MGHRA and CDR2 is YSYEKL in the germline V gene. Trimming shortened V by 0 bases and J by 1 base, and 10 bases separated the two germline ends. The CDR3 coding sequence is TGCGCCAGCAGCCAAGAGCTTGGGGTTTCTGGGGCCAACGTCCTGACTTTC. Amino acid sequence: CASSQELGVSGANVLTF.

The chain recombines TRBV9 with TRBJ2-7; 8 bases are a match to TRBD1. Trimming at V came to 4 bases and at J to 6 bases, leaving 9 bases not matched to a gene. Germline values: CDR1 SGDLS, CDR2 YYNGEE. The CDR3 runs to 14 residues. The CDR3 coding sequence is TGTGCCAGCAGCAGGACAGGGCAGACCTTCGAGCAGTACTTC. Amino acid sequence: CASSRTGQTFEQYF.